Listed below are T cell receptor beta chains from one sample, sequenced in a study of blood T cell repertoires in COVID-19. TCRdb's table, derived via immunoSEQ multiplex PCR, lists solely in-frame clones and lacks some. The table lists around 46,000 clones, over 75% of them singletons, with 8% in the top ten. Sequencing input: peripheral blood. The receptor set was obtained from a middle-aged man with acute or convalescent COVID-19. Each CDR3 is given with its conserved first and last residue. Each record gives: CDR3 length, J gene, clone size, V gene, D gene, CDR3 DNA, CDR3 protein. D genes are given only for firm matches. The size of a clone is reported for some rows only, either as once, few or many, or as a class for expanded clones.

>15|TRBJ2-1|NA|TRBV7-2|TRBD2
TGTGCCAGCAGCCCCCTGGGGGGGTCGTACAATGAGCAGTTCTTC
CASSPLGGSYNEQFF
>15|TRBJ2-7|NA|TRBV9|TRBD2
TGTGCCAGCAGCACAAGGCCGGGACTAGCGGGAGATTTGTACTTC
CASSTRPGLAGDLYF
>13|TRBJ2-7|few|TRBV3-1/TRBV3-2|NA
TGTGCCAGCAGCCAATTAGCGAGTTACGAGCAGTACTTC
CASSQLASYEQYF
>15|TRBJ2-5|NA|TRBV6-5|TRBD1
TGTGCCAGCAGACTTACAGGGGGCGTCAGGGAGACCCAGTACTTC
CASRLTGGVRETQYF
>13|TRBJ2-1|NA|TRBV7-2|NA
TGTGCCAGCAGCCATGACGGGTACAATGAGCAGTTCTTC
CASSHDGYNEQFF
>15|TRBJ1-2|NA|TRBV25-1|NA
TGTGCCAGCAGTGAACGGGAGGGACCTAACTATGGCTACACCTTC
CASSEREGPNYGYTF
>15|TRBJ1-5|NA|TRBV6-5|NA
TGTGCCAGCAGTCCTGACGGGAATAGCAATCAGCCCCAGCATTTT
CASSPDGNSNQPQHF
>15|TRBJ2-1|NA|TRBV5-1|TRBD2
TGCGCCAGCAGCTTGGAAGGCGGGGGGGTATATGAGCAGTTCTTC
CASSLEGGGVYEQFF
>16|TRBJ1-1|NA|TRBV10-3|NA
TGTGCCATCAGTCGCAGCACAGGTACCGGTAACACTGAAGCTTTCTTT
CAISRSTGTGNTEAFF
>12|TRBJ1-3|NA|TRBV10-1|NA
TGCGCCAGCAGTGAGTACGGCGGCGCCATATATTTT
CASSEYGGAIYF
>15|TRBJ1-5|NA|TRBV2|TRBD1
TGTGCCAGCAGGAGGGAAACAGGGGACAATCAGCCCCAGCATTTT
CASRRETGDNQPQHF
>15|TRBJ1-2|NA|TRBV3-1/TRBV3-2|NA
TGTGCCAGCAGCCCACAAAGGACAGTTGGTTATGGCTACACCTTC
CASSPQRTVGYGYTF
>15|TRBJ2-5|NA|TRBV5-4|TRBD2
TGTGCCAGCAGCGCCCCGGGACTAGGGAATGTGACCCAGTACTTC
CASSAPGLGNVTQYF
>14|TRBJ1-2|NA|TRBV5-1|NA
TGCGCCAGCAGCTTGACCGGGGAGTTGGAAGGCTACACCTTC
CASSLTGELEGYTF
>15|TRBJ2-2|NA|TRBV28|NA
TGTGCCAGCAGTCGGGACTCACCAAGAGGCGGGGAGCTGTTTTTT
CASSRDSPRGGELFF
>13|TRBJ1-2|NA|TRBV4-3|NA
TGCGCCAGCAGCCAAGATGGGGGCGGTGGCTACACCTTC
CASSQDGGGGYTF